This is a list of T cell receptor beta chains from one sample in a study of CD8 T cells in ankylosing spondylitis. TCRdb itself ran the 5' RACE reads through MiXCR, one entry per CDR3 protein. The sample has 670,000 or so distinct CDR3 sequences, under 20% seen once. Sequencing was done on a sample of blood, either unsorted or a sorted T cell fraction (not recorded which). These receptors all come from a male donor with ankylosing spondylitis. Both conserved end residues are part of each CDR3. The order of the fields is clone size, J gene, V gene, D gene, CDR3 DNA, CDR3 protein. D genes are given only for firm matches. Expanded clones get a size class; other rows say once, few or many, or leave the size out.

>few|TRBJ2-5|TRBV4-2|-
TGTGCCAGCAGTCCTATCGGGGGCTTCCAAGAGACCCAGTACTTC
CASSPIGGFQETQYF
>few|TRBJ1-1|TRBV18|-
TGTGCCAGCTCACCACTCCGGGGGGAAGAAGCTTTCTTT
CASSPLRGEEAFF
>-|TRBJ2-5|TRBV5-1|-
TGCGCCAGCAGGTCTATTTCGGAGACCCAGTACTTC
CASRSISETQYF
>-|TRBJ1-2|TRBV6-5|-
TGTGCCAGCAGTTACTCGAGCAGGGTGGATCAGGACGGCTACACCTTC
CASSYSSRVDQDGYTF
>once|TRBJ2-1|TRBV7-9|-
TGTGCCAGCAGCCCCTGGACTTCCTACAATGAGCAGTTCTTC
CASSPWTSYNEQFF
>few|TRBJ2-3|TRBV7-2|TRBD2
TGTGCCAGCAGCCCGCGGACTAGCGCAGATACGCAGTATTTT
CASSPRTSADTQYF
>-|TRBJ2-2|TRBV7-2|TRBD1
TGTGCCAGCAGCTTAGGGACAGGGGCTACCGGGGAGCTGTTTTTT
CASSLGTGATGELFF
>-|TRBJ2-3|TRBV11-2|-
TGTGCCAGCAGCCGGCTCATAGATACGCAGTATTTT
CASSRLIDTQYF
>-|TRBJ2-6|TRBV9|TRBD1
TGTGCCAGCAGCGTACAGGGGGCTCCCGGGGCCAACGTCCTGACTTTC
CASSVQGAPGANVLTF
>many|TRBJ2-3|TRBV12-3/TRBV12-4|-
TGTGCCAGCAACATTAGGGGAAAGAGCACAGATACGCAGTATTTT
CASNIRGKSTDTQYF
>-|TRBJ1-1|TRBV4-1|-
TGCGCCAGCAGCCAAGATTGGACAACGAACACTGAAGCTTTCTTT
CASSQDWTTNTEAFF
>-|TRBJ2-7|TRBV25-1|-
TGTGCCAGCAGTGAAAGGTTAGAGGACGAGCAGTACTTC
CASSERLEDEQYF
>-|TRBJ2-7|TRBV2|TRBD1
TGTGCCAGCAGCTTTGGACAGGGGGGCTCCTACGAGCAGTACTTC
CASSFGQGGSYEQYF
>few|TRBJ2-1|TRBV20-1|TRBD2
TGCAGTGCTAGAGTTGGCGGGAGGGCCATGGGCAATGAGCAGTTCTTC
CSARVGGRAMGNEQFF
>many|TRBJ1-1|TRBV12-3/TRBV12-4|-
TGTGCCAGCAGTTTATCGCAGCTCCTGAACACTGAAGCTTTCTTT
CASSLSQLLNTEAFF
>-|TRBJ2-1|TRBV6-5|-
TGTGCCAGCAGTTACTCTTGGGGAAACCCCTACAATGAGCAGTTCTTC
CASSYSWGNPYNEQFF
>few|TRBJ2-3|TRBV3-1|TRBD2
TGTGCCACGCAAGCAGATTTTCCGGGACTAGCCCGAACAGATACGCAGTATTTT
CATQADFPGLARTDTQYF
>few|TRBJ1-5|TRBV27|-
TGTGCCAGCAGTGAGAGGGGAAATCAGCCCCAGCATTTT
CASSERGNQPQHF
>-|TRBJ2-7|TRBV20-1|-
TGCAGTGCTCCGACACGTTTTTCCTACGAGCAGTACTTC
CSAPTRFSYEQYF
>few|TRBJ2-1|TRBV20-1|-
TGCAGTGCTAGGGGAGGCGTACTCTACAATGAGCAGTTCTTC
CSARGGVLYNEQFF
>few|TRBJ1-6|TRBV7-9|-
TGTGCCAGCAGCTCCGACAGTGTCTATTCACCCCTCCACTTT
CASSSDSVYSPLHF
>-|TRBJ2-1|TRBV5-1|-
TGCGCCAGCAGCACAGCCCGGGACGGTTCCAATGAGCAGTTCTTC
CASSTARDGSNEQFF
>-|TRBJ1-5|TRBV10-3|-
TGTGCCATCAGTGAGTTCGCTAGCAATCAGCCCCAGCATTTT
CAISEFASNQPQHF
>many|TRBJ2-2|TRBV12-3/TRBV12-4|TRBD1
TGTGCCAGCAGGCAGGGGGCGCGAACCGGGGAGCTGTTTTTT
CASRQGARTGELFF
>-|TRBJ2-7|TRBV20-1|TRBD1
TGCAGTACGCCGAGGGGGACAGGTGTATACGAGCAGTACTTC
CSTPRGTGVYEQYF
>-|TRBJ2-3|TRBV24-1|TRBD2
TGTGCCACAAGCGGGGGCGGGGGAGATACGCAGTATTTT
CATSGGGGDTQYF
>many|TRBJ1-2|TRBV29-1|-
TGCAGCGCCTCACTTCCAGGGGTCGGTGGCTACACCTTC
CSASLPGVGGYTF
>few|TRBJ1-3|TRBV7-3|-
TGTGCCAGCAGCTTAACGTTCGGGGCCGGAAACACCATATATTTT
CASSLTFGAGNTIYF
>-|TRBJ2-1|TRBV15|-
TGTGCCACCAGCAGACGGAGAGTAGGCTACAATGAGCAGTTCTTC
CATSRRRVGYNEQFF
>few|TRBJ2-2|TRBV7-8|TRBD2
TGTGCCAGCAGCTTAATGGGAGGGGCCGCGAACACCGGGGAGCTGTTTTTT
CASSLMGGAANTGELFF
>-|TRBJ1-1|TRBV27|-
TGTGCCAGCAGTCTAGGGGGGCGGGGGGCTGAAGCTTTCTTT
CASSLGGRGAEAFF
>few|TRBJ2-7|TRBV4-1|TRBD1
TGCGCCAGCAGCCCGACAGGGGAGCACGAGCAGTACTTC
CASSPTGEHEQYF
>-|TRBJ2-1|TRBV11-2|-
TGTGCCAGCAGCTTGCTCCGGGACCCCTACAATGAGCAGTTCTTC
CASSLLRDPYNEQFF
>few|TRBJ2-5|TRBV6-5|TRBD1
TGTGCCAGCAGTTACTCCGAAAGGGGGCCCCAAGAGACCCAGTACTTC
CASSYSERGPQETQYF
>-|TRBJ1-1|TRBV20-1|-
TGCAGTGCTACCCGGGGGGGGGCAAGCACTGAAGCTTTCTTT
CSATRGGASTEAFF
>-|TRBJ2-5|TRBV12-3/TRBV12-4|-
TGTGCCAGCAAGTCACTAGCAGGGGGAGACCACCAAGAGACCCAGTACTTC
CASKSLAGGDHQETQYF
>-|TRBJ2-3|TRBV7-8|TRBD2
TGTGCCAGCAGCCGACTAGCTCTCACAGATACGCAGTATTTT
CASSRLALTDTQYF
>few|TRBJ1-2|TRBV4-1|-
TGCGCCAGCAGCCCCGTGGGAGGCTACTATGGCTACACCTTC
CASSPVGGYYGYTF
>-|TRBJ2-7|TRBV28|-
TGTGCCAGCAGTTTAGCAAGTCCGACGGGCTACGAGCAGTACTTC
CASSLASPTGYEQYF
>few|TRBJ2-1|TRBV20-1|TRBD2
TGCAGTGCTGGGGGGGGGTACGACAACAATGAGCAGTTCTTC
CSAGGGYDNNEQFF
>-|TRBJ1-2|TRBV29-1|-
TGCAGCGTTGAAGACCCCCGTCCCGCTTCCGATGGCTACACCTTC
CSVEDPRPASDGYTF
>few|TRBJ2-1|TRBV29-1|-
TGCAGCTCTTGCCGGGAATCCTACAATGAGCAGTTCTTC
CSSCRESYNEQFF
>-|TRBJ2-4|TRBV28|-
TGTGCCAGCAGTACCGGCCCGTGGGGCGAAAACATTCAGTACTTC
CASSTGPWGENIQYF
>few|TRBJ1-5|TRBV21-1|-
TGTGCCAGCAGCTGGCCTGATAGCAATCAGCCCCAGCATTTT
CASSWPDSNQPQHF
>-|TRBJ2-2|TRBV4-1|-
TGCGCCAGCAGAGAGTTTCCGAACACCGGGGAGCTGTTTTTT
CASREFPNTGELFF
>-|TRBJ1-4|TRBV4-1|-
TGCGCCAGCAGCGCGACCGGGACGCCACATGAAAAACTGTTTTTT
CASSATGTPHEKLFF
>few|TRBJ2-7|TRBV27|-
TGTGCCAGCAGTTACGTGGGGGGCCGAGGAGAGCAGTACTTC
CASSYVGGRGEQYF
>few|TRBJ2-5|TRBV5-1|-
TGCGCCAGCAGCTCGCCCGAGGAGTACCAAGAGACCCAGTACTTC
CASSSPEEYQETQYF
>few|TRBJ2-1|TRBV6-6|-
TGTGCCAGCATCTCCGCCTACAATGAGCAGTTCTTC
CASISAYNEQFF
>few|TRBJ2-7|TRBV7-9|-
TGTGCCAGCAGCTTAACCAACGCCTACGAGCAGTACTTC
CASSLTNAYEQYF
>few|TRBJ1-1|TRBV10-3|TRBD1
TGTGCCATCAGTGAGTCGGGGGACAGGAGGAACACTGAAGCTTTCTTT
CAISESGDRRNTEAFF